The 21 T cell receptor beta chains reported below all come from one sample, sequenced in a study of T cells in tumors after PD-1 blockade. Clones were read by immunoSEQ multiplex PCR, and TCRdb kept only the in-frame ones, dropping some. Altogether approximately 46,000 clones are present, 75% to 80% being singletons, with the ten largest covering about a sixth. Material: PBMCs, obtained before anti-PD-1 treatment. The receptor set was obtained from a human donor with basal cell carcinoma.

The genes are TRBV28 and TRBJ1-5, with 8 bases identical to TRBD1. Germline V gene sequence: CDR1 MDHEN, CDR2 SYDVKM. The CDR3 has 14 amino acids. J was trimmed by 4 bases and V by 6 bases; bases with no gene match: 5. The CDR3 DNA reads TGTGCCAGCAGCACAGGGGGGGGAAATCAGCCCCAGCATTTT. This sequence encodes CASSTGGGNQPQHF.

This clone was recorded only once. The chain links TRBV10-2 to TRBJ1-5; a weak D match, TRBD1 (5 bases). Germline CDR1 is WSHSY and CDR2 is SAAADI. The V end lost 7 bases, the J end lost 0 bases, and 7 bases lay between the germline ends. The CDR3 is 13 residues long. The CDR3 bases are TGCGCCAGCACAGGGAATAGCAATCAGCCCCAGCATTTT. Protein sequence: CASTGNSNQPQHF.

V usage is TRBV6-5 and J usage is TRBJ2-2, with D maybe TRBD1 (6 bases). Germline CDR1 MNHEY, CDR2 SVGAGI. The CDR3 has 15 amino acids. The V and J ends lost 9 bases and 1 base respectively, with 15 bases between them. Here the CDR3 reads CASKTGRRNTGELFF. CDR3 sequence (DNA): TGTGCCAGTAAGACAGGTCGACGGAACACCGGGGAGCTGTTTTTT.

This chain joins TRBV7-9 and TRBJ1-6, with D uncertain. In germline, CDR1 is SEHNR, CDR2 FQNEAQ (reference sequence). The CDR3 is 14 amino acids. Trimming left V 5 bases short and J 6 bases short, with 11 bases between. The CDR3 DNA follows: TGTGCCAGCAGCCAGGACGGCAGTAATTCACCCCTCCACTTT. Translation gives CASSQDGSNSPLHF.

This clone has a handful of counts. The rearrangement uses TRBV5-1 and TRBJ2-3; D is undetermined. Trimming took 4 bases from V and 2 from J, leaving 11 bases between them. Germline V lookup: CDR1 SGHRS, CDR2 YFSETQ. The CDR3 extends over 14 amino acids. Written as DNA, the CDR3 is TGCGCCAGCAGCCTTTCGGAACCCACAGATACGCAGTATTTT. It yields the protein CASSLSEPTDTQYF. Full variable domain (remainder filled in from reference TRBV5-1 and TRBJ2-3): KAGVTQTPRYLIKTRGQQVTLSCSPISGHRSVSWYQQTPGQGLQFLFEYFSETQRNKGNFPGRFSGRQFSNSRSEMNVSTLELGDSALYLCASSLSEPTDTQYFGPGTRLTVL.

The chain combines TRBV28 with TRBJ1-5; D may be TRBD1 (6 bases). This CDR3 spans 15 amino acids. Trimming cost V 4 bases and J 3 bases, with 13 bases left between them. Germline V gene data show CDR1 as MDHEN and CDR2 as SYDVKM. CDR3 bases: TGTGCCAGCAGTTCGACAGGAGTTCCCAATCAGCCCCAGCATTTT. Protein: CASSSTGVPNQPQHF.

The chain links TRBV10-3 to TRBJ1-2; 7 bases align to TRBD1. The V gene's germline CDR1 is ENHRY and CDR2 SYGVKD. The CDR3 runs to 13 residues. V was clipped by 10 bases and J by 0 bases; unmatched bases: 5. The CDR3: CATAGTANYGYTF. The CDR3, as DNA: TGTGCCACGGCCGGGACAGCTAACTATGGCTACACCTTC.

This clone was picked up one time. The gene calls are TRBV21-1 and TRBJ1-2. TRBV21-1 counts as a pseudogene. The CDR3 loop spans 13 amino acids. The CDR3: CASSKKVSYGYTF. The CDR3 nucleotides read TGTGCCAGCAGCAAAAAGGTAAGTTATGGCTACACCTTC.

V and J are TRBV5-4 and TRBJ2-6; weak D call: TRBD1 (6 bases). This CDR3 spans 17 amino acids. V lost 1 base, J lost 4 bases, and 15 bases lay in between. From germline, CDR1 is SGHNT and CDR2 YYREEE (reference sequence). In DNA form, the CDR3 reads TGTGCCAGCAGCTTGAGAGAACAGGGCGCGGGGGCCAACGTCCTGACTTTC. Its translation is CASSLREQGAGANVLTF.

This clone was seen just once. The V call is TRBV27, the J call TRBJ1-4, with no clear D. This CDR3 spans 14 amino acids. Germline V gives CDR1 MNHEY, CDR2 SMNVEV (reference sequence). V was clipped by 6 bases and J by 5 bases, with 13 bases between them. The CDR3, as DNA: TGTGCCAGCAGACGAGAGGGTCGGAATGAAAAACTGTTTTTT. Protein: CASRREGRNEKLFF.

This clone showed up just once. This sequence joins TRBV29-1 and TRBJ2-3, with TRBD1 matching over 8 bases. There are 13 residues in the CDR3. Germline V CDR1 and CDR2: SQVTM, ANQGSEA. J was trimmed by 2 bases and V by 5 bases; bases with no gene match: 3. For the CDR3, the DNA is TGCAGCGTTAGGCAGGGGGCCACAGATACGCAGTATTTT. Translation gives CSVRQGATDTQYF.

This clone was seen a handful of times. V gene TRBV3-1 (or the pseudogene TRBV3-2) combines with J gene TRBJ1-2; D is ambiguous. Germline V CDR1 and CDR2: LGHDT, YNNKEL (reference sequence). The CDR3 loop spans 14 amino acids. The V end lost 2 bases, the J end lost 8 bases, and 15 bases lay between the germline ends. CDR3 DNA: TGTGCCAGCAGCCAATATTTATCCCAAGGGGGCTACACCTTC. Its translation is CASSQYLSQGGYTF.

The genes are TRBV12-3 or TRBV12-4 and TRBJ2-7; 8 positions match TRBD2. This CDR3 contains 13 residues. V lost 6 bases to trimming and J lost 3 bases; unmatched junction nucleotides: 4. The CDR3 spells CASSLGLVYEQYF. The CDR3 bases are TGTGCCAGCAGCCTGGGACTAGTCTACGAGCAGTACTTC.

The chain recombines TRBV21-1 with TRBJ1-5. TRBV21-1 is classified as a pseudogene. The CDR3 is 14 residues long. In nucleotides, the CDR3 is TGTGCCAGCAGCGGACGGGACGGCAATCAGCCCCAGCATTTT. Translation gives CASSGRDGNQPQHF.

This CDR3 is CASSQDRGEKAYEQYF. The CDR3 DNA is TGTGCCAGCAGCCAAGATCGTGGGGAAAAGGCCTACGAGCAGTACTTC. The genes are TRBV14 and TRBJ2-7, with no clear D. V was cut by 0 bases and J by 2 bases, with 14 bases left in between. Germline CDR1 is SGHDN and CDR2 is FVKESK. The CDR3 is 16 residues long. The full variable domain, completed using reference TRBV14 and TRBJ2-7, is EAGVTQFPSHSVIEKGQTVTLRCDPISGHDNLYWYRRVMGKEIKFLLHFVKESKQDESGMPNNRFLAERTGGTYSTLKVQPAELEDSGVYFCASSQDRGEKAYEQYFGPGTRLTVT.

The CDR3 DNA is TGTGCCAGCAGCTTGATTCCGGGGACCGGGGAGCTGTTTTTT. Its translation: CASSLIPGTGELFF. The chain carries TRBV5-5 and TRBJ2-2; weak D call: TRBD2 (5 bases). Germline V CDR1 and CDR2: SGHKS, YYEKEE (reference sequence). The CDR3 is 14 residues long. Trimming removed 1 base at V and 5 bases at J, with 9 bases between. Based on the CDR3 plus reference TRBV5-5 and TRBJ2-2, the full variable domain is DAGVTQSPTHLIKTRGQQVTLRCSPISGHKSVSWYQQVLGQGPQFIFQYYEKEERGRGNFPDRFSARQFPNYSSELNVNALLLGDSALYLCASSLIPGTGELFFGEGSRLTVL.

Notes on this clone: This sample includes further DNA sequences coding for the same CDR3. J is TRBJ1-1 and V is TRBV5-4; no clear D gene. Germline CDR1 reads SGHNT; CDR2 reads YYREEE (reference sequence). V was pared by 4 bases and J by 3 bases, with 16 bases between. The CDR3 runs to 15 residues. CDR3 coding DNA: TGTGCCAGCAGCAACGATCAAAGGTACGACACTGAAGCTTTCTTT. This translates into CASSNDQRYDTEAFF.

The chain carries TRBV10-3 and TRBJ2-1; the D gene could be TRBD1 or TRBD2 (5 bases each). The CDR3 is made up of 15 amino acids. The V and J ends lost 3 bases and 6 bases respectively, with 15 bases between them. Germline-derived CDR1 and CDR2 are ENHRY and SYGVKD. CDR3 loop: CAISDLRDASNEQFF. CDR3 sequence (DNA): TGTGCCATCAGTGACCTCCGGGACGCTTCCAATGAGCAGTTCTTC.

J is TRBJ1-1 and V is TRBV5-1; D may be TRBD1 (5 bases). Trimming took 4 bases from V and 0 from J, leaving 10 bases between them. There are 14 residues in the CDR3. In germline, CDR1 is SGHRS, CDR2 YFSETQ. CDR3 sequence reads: CASSLWGMNTEAFF. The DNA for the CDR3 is TGCGCCAGCAGCCTTTGGGGCATGAACACTGAAGCTTTCTTT.

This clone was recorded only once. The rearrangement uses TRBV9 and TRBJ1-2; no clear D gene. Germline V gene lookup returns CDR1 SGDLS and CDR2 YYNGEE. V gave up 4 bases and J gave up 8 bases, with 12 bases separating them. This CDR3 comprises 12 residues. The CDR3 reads CASSREGGGYTF. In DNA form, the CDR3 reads TGTGCCAGCAGCCGGGAGGGCGGCGGCTACACCTTC. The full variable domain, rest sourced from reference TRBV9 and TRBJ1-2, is DSGVTQTPKHLITATGQRVTLRCSPRSGDLSVYWYQQSLDQGLQFLIQYYNGEERAKGNILERFSAQQFPDLHSELNLSSLELGDSALYFCASSREGGGYTFGSGTRLTVV.

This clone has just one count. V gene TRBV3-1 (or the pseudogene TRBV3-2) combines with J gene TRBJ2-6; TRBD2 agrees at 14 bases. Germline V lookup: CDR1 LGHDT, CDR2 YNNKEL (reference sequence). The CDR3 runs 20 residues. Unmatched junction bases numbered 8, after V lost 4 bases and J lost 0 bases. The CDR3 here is CASSRGTSGGLSSGANVLTF. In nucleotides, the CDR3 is TGTGCCAGCAGCCGTGGGACTAGCGGGGGCCTAAGCTCTGGGGCCAACGTCCTGACTTTC.